This T cell receptor beta chain appears in the sequencing data of a study of somatic mutations in cytotoxic T cells in rheumatoid arthritis (dated by TCRdb to the late 2010s). Regarding the study in general: A FACSAria II or Sony SH800 was used to flow-sort some V beta antibody-stained T-cell populations at nearly 100% purity, and TCRB sequencing was also done on sorted V beta1+ cells. To characterize clonality, the study used TCRB deep sequencing while asking whether somatic mutations are carried by expanded CD8+ T-cell clones in newly diagnosed, untreated rheumatoid arthritis. For about 60 rheumatoid arthritis patients and more than 15 healthy controls, TCRB deep sequencing was carried out. The median ages of the patient and control groups were essentially identical. Summary of the overall study and its limitations: In about an eighth of the roughly 65 patients, more than 20% of CD8+ cells belonged to the largest CD8+ clone, while several identical CD8+ TCRB sequences were shared between blood and synovial fluid. The antigen targets of the expanded CD8+ clones were unknown, and absence from virus-specific databases did not rule out viral specificity. CD8+ T-cell clonality in rheumatoid arthritis patients was not significantly different from that in age-matched healthy controls. No adjustment for multiple comparisons was made for the slight TRBV07 underrepresentation in patients. Healthy controls showed no age-related increase in CD8+ clonality, whereas patients did (Spearman r ≈ 0.47).

Buffy coats from 20 to 25 blood donors served as healthy controls, a group that was 55% female with a median age of about 52 years (range about 21-75). Flow cytometry confirmed the purity of CD4+ and CD8+ cells that had been isolated by positive magnetic bead selection on an AutoMACS. Isolation of peripheral blood mononuclear cells was done through Ficoll-Paque PLUS density gradient separation. Nucleospin Tissue or Tissue XS kits were used to extract DNA from CD4-enriched, CD8-enriched or PBMC samples, and a Qubit 2.0 fluorometer was used for quantification. The immunoSEQ assay was applied to genomic DNA for TCRB CDR3 sequencing. The study's own analysis went as follows. Only productive TCRB rearrangements were included in the analyses. Clonality was expressed as a Shannon entropy-based productive clonality index, with each clone defined by a unique TCRB CDR3 sequence. Repertoire overlap between two samples was calculated from the template counts of each clone relative to total templates per sample. V-gene usage from TCRB sequencing and V-gene usage measured by flow cytometry were correlated (Spearman r of roughly 0.61). TCRdb retrieved this table from immuneACCESS and kept in-frame rearrangements only. Not all clones are present; in checked studies, unresolved V genes account for under half, and no reason is known for the remainder. Clone size and V and J calls were adopted from that table, with D and trimming inferred from the DNA. The sample table records approximately 20,000 clones; about 90% of these occur just once. The ten top clones hold around 16% of the sample.

As for this clone: Its cognate antigen has yet to be identified. No much larger clonotype is one base removed from it; base qualities were not supplied.

The CDR3 goes from the cysteine to the phenylalanine over 18 residues. The only DNA kept is the CDR3, 54 bases in frame from the first base. V loses 3 bases of germline sequence and J loses 0 bases, and the interval between the two ends is 17 bases. CDR1 and CDR2 were assigned from the germline V gene as ENHRY and SYGVKD. Input material: CD8+ T cells sorted from blood. This receptor was obtained from a middle-aged man in good health. The rearranged chain carries TRBV10-3 and TRBJ1-4, with the identity of the D gene unclear. The CDR3: CAISDSPVGQATNEKLFF. The sequence in DNA is TGTGCCATCAGTGATTCCCCGGTTGGGCAAGCAACTAATGAAAAACTGTTTTTT.